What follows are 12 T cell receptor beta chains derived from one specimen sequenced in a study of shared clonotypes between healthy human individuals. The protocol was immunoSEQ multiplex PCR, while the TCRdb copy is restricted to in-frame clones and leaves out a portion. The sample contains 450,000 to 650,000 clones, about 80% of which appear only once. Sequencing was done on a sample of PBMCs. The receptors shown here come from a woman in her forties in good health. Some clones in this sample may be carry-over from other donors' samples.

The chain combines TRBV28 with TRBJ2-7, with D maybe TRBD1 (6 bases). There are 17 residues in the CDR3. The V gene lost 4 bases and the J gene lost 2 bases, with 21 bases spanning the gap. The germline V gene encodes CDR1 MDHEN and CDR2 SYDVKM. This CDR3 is CASSSSNSDRFAYEQYF. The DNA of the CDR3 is TGTGCCAGCAGTTCCTCAAACTCCGACAGGTTTGCCTACGAGCAGTACTTC.

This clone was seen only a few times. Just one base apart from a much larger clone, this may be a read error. The CDR3 here is CASSLAGRGWVSGANVLTF. DNA of the CDR3: TGTGCCAGCAGCTTGGCCGGCAGGGGTTGGGTCTCTGGGGCCAACGTCCTGACTTTC. The V call is TRBV5-6, the J call TRBJ2-6; TRBD1 might be the D (6 bases). The germline CDR1 and CDR2 sequences are SGHDT and YYEEEE. The CDR3 runs 19 residues. V lost 0 bases and J lost 0, with 16 bases in between.

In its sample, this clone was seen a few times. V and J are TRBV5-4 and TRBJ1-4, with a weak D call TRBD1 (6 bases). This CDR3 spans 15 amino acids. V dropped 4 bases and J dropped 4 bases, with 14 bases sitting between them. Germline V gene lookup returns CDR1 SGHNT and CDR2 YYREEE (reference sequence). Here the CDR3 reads CASSLRRGDNEKLFF. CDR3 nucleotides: TGTGCCAGCAGCCTGCGAAGGGGGGATAATGAAAAACTGTTTTTT.

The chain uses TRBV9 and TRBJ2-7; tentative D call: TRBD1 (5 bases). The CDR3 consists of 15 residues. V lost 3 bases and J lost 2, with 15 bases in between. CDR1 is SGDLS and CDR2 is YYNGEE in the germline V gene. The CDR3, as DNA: TGTGCCAGCAGCGCTTCGACAGACCCTACCTACGAGCAGTACTTC. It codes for CASSASTDPTYEQYF.

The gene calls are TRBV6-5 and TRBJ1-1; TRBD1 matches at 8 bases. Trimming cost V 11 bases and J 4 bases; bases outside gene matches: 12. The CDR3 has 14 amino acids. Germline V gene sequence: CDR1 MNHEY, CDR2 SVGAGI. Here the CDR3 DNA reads TGTGCCGCTCGCCTCAGGGGGCAGCGCACTGAAGCTTTCTTT. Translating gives CAARLRGQRTEAFF.

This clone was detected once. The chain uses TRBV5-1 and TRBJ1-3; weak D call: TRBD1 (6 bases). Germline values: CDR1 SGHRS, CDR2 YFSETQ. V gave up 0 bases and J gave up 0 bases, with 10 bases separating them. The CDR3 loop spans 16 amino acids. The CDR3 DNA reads TGCGCCAGCAGCTTGGTGGGGGCCCGCTCTGGAAACACCATATATTTT. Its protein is CASSLVGARSGNTIYF.

As DNA, the CDR3 is TGTGCCAGCAGCCCCTCTGACAGGGAGCAGTACTTC. Translated: CASSPSDREQYF. The V gene is TRBV6-6, the J gene TRBJ2-7; maybe TRBD1 (6 bases). The CDR3 runs to 12 residues. V lost 6 bases and J 7 bases, leaving 13 bases between the germline ends. Germline V lookup: CDR1 MNHNY, CDR2 SVGAGI (reference sequence).

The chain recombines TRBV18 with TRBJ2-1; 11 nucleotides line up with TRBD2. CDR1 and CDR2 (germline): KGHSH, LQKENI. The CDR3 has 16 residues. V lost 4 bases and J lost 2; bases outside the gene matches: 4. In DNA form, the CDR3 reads TGTGCCAGCTCACACGGGACTAGCGGCACCTACAATGAGCAGTTCTTC. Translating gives CASSHGTSGTYNEQFF.

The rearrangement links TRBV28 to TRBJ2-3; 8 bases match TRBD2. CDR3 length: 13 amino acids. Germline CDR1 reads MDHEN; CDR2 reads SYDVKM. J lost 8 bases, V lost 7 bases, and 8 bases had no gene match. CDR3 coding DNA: TGTGCCAGCATATTGAGCGGGAGTGGTACGCAGTATTTT. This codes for CASILSGSGTQYF.

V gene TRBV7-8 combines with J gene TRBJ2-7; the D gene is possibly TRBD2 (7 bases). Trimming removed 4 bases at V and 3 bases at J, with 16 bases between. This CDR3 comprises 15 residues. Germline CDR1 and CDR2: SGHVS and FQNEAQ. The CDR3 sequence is CASSSDRGAYYEQYF. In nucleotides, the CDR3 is TGTGCCAGCAGCTCAGATCGGGGGGCGTACTACGAGCAGTACTTC.

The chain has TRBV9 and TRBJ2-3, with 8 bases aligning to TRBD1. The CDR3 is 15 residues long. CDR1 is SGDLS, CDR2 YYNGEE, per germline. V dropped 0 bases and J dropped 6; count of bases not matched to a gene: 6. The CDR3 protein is CASSVEGRQGDTQYF. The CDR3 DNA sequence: TGTGCCAGCAGCGTAGAGGGTAGACAGGGGGATACGCAGTATTTT.

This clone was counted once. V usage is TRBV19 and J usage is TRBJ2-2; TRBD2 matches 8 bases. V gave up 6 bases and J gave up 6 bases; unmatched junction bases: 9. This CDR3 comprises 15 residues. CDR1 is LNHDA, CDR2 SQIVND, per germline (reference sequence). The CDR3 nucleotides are TGTGCCAGTAGCATCAAGACTAGCGTGTCCGGGGAGCTGTTTTTT. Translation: CASSIKTSVSGELFF.